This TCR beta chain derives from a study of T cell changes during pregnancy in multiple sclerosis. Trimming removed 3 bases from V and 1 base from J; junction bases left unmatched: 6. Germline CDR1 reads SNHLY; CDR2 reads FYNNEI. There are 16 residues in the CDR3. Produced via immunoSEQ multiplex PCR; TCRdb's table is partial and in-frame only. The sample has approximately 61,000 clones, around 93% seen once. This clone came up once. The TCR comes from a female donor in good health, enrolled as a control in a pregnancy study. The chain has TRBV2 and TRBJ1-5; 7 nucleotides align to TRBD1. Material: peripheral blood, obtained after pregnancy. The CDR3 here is CASSEQGGMSNQPQHF. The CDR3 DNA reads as TGTGCCAGCAGTGAGCAGGGGGGTATGAGCAATCAGCCCCAGCATTTT.